The present entry profiles one T cell receptor (beta chain) with its context. Authors' methods: Estimation of nucleated cell counts relied on the amplification of reference gene primers. Measured with immunoSEQ multiplex PCR; TCRdb has only the in-frame clones, and not every one. For V, J and clone size, that table is used; D and trimming come from the DNA. Of some 260,000 clones in the sample, 82% are singletons; the top ten hold 4.5% to 6%. The sample is drawn from a study of blood T cell repertoires in COVID-19. Study background: Sites across the United States, Italy and Spain contributed samples from acute and convalescent COVID-19. The analysed material was cDNA or gDNA that came from T cells, B-cell-depleted T cells, or PBMCs.

Germline trimming cut 3 bases from V and 3 bases from J; bases unmatched to any gene: 9. Germline-derived CDR1 and CDR2 are KGHSH and LQKENI. The CDR3 has 17 residues. The chain combines TRBV18 with TRBJ1-3, with TRBD1 matching over 9 bases. The sequenced material came from peripheral blood. This receptor was identified in a woman at least 80 years old with active or convalescent COVID-19. As DNA, the CDR3 is TGTGCCAGCTCACCTCCGGGACAGGGTTCTTTTGGAAACACCATATATTTT. Its protein is CASSPPGQGSFGNTIYF.